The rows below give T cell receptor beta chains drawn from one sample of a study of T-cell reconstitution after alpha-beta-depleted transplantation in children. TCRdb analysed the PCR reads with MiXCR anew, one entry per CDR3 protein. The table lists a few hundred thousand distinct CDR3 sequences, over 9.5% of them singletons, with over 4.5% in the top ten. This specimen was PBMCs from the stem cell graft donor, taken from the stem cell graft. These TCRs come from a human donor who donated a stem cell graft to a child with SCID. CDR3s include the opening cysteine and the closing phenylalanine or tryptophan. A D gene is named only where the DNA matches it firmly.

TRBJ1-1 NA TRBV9 CASNRGQRRENTEAFF
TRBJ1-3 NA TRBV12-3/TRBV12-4 CASTLLSSGNTIYF
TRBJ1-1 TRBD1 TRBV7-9 CASSLGDDRVPFF
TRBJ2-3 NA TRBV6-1 CASSEAPTDTQYF
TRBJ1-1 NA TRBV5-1 CASSHRDILNTEAFF
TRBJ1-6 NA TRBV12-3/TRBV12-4 CASTTWVNSPLHF
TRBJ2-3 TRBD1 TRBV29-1 CSVELLPDRIQDTQYF
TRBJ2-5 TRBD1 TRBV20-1 CSGVQGAEETQYF
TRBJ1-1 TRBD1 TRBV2 CASSQRTGQRVTEAFF
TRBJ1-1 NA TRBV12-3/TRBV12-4 CASSLADKNTEAFF
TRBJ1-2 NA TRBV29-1 CSVDAGPAASYGYTF
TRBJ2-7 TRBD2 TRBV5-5 CASSSKPTSTEQYF
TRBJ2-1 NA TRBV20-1 CSARVGYNEQFF
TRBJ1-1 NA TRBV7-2 CASSSLQGNTEAFF
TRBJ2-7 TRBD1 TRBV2 CASSLDRVNEQYF
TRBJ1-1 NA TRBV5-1 CASSLGQTFSTEAFF
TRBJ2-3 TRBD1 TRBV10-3 CAISGQGSTDTQYF
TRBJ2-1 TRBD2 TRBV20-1 CSAVNSGGSTNEQFF
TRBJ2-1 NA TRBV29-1 CSVEPGENEQFF
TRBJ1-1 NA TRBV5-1 CASSFPQDGTEAFF
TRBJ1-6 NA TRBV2 CASSVGDSYNSPLHF
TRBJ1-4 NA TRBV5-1 CASRSPSGDINEKLFF
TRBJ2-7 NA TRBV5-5 CASSLAVAGTYEQYF
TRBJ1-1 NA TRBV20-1 CSARRTQNTEAFF
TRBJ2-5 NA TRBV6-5 CASSYSGGNRETQYF
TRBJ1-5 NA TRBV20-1 CSAGAGGRGNQPQHF
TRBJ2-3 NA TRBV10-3 CAISDGGTDTQYF
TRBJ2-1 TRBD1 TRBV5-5 CASSPGQGVFNEQFF
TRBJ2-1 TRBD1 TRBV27 CASRVRGSGTVSSYNEQFF
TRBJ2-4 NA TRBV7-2 CASSFVRDIQYF
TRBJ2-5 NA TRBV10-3 CAISQGGFEETQYF
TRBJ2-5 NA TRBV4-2 CASSQDPEQETQYF